This T cell receptor beta chain originates from a study of glioma-infiltrating T cells. Study-level findings and limits: Gliomas, especially low-grade, showed above-expected tissue-blood divergence; non-neoplastic patients showed below. Tissue and blood shared very few CDR3 sequences.

Amplification of TCR alpha and beta CDR3 regions from RNA used iRepertoire nested multiplex PCR. One-step reverse transcription and amplification started from approximately 100-400 ng of tissue mRNA or PBMC total RNA. TCRdb re-called the multiplex PCR reads with MiXCR, one entry per CDR3 protein. This sample carries about 89,000 distinct CDR3 sequences, about 23% of them seen once, and the ten largest clones take about 6.7%. Germline-derived CDR1 and CDR2 are GTSNPN and SVGIG (reference sequence). The CDR3 has 17 residues. Trimming took off 0 bases at V and 0 bases at J, with 12 bases between the two ends. This clonotype was recorded only once. Its antigen is unidentified.

Material: glioma tissue, nonneoplastic brain tissue, or PBMCs (not recorded which). This receptor was identified in a human donor with low-grade glioma or glioblastoma, undergoing nonglioma brain surgery, or in good health (not recorded which). This chain links TRBV30 with TRBJ1-6; no definite D call. Here the CDR3 reads CAWSVRARSSYNSPLHF. The CDR3 coding sequence is TGTGCCTGGAGTGTACGGGCCAGGAGCTCCTATAATTCACCCCTCCACTTT.